Listed here are 16 T cell receptor beta chains from one sample, sequenced in a study of T cell responses to AZD1222 COVID-19 vaccine. Method: immunoSEQ multiplex PCR; TCRdb's copy keeps in-frame clones and lacks some. This repertoire shows approximately 210,000 clones, approximately 93% found once; its top ten account for about 3.5%. The source material was peripheral blood, sampled 28 days after the second AZD1222 dose. These receptors were obtained from an adult who received the AZD1222 COVID-19 vaccine.

The genes are TRBV5-4 and TRBJ1-2; D gene uncertain. The CDR3 has 15 amino acids. Germline V gene data show CDR1 as SGHNT and CDR2 as YYREEE (reference sequence). V was shortened by 1 base and J by 7 bases, with 17 bases between the two germline ends. CDR3 amino acids: CASSLFTSTQSGYTF. The DNA of the CDR3 is TGTGCCAGCAGCTTGTTTACATCCACCCAAAGTGGCTACACCTTC.

This clone occurred a few times. The chain joins TRBV19 to TRBJ2-1; D perhaps matches TRBD2 (5 bases). This CDR3 region has 13 residues. Between the trimmed V and J ends, which lost 5 bases and 4 bases, there was a span of 9 bases. Germline V gene lookup returns CDR1 LNHDA and CDR2 SQIVND (reference sequence). CDR3 loop: CASSPTKYNEQFF. The CDR3, as DNA: TGTGCCAGTAGTCCGACTAAATACAATGAGCAGTTCTTC.

This chain links TRBV18 with TRBJ1-4, with D perhaps TRBD1 (5 bases). Trimming stripped 5 bases from V and 0 bases from J, with 16 bases between. This CDR3 is 17 amino acids long. CDR1 and CDR2 (germline): KGHSH, LQKENI. The CDR3 sequence is CASSTGVNSATNEKLFF. In DNA, the CDR3 is TGTGCCAGCTCAACGGGGGTCAACAGTGCAACTAATGAAAAACTGTTTTTT.

V usage is TRBV28 and J usage is TRBJ2-1; D possibly corresponds to TRBD1 (6 bases). Germline CDR1 is MDHEN and CDR2 is SYDVKM. Trimming shortened V by 6 bases and J by 0 bases, and 21 bases separated the two germline ends. The CDR3 length is 18 residues. This CDR3 reads CASRFTTGSRSSYNEQFF. The CDR3 DNA is TGTGCCAGCAGGTTCACCACAGGGAGCCGAAGCTCCTACAATGAGCAGTTCTTC.

The chain recombines TRBV6-5 with TRBJ1-3; D is possibly TRBD1 (5 bases). Trimming left V 0 bases short and J 9 bases short, with 15 bases between. CDR1 MNHEY and CDR2 SVGAGI come from the germline V gene. This CDR3 contains 15 residues. The CDR3 region is CASSYSAGIGSTIYF. In DNA, the CDR3 is TGTGCCAGCAGTTACTCGGCAGGGATAGGTAGCACCATATATTTT.

The chain joins TRBV14 to TRBJ1-1, with no clear D. Trimming pared 5 bases from V and 0 bases from J, leaving 7 bases between. The CDR3 length is 13 residues. CDR1 SGHDN and CDR2 FVKESK come from the germline V gene. The CDR3 DNA follows: TGTGCCAGCAGCGCTACTATGAACACTGAAGCTTTCTTT. Its translation is CASSATMNTEAFF.

This sequence joins TRBV19 and TRBJ1-3, with D possibly TRBD1 on 6 matching bases. The germline V gene has CDR1 LNHDA and CDR2 SQIVND (reference sequence). The CDR3 spans 13 residues. The V end was cut by 8 bases, the J end by 2 bases, with 10 bases between. CDR3 sequence: CASADRTGNTIYF. In DNA, the CDR3 is TGTGCCAGTGCCGACAGGACTGGAAACACCATATATTTT.

The rearrangement links TRBV5-1 to TRBJ1-4; D gene uncertain. Germline CDR1 is SGHRS and CDR2 is YFSETQ. The CDR3 covers 15 residues. V lost 1 base and J 4 bases, leaving 11 bases between the germline ends. CDR3 DNA sequence: TGCGCCAGCAGCTTGTCGAACGCCGGTAATGAAAAACTGTTTTTT. Translating it yields CASSLSNAGNEKLFF.

The J gene is TRBJ2-1, the V gene TRBV5-1; TRBD2 agrees at 7 bases. V shed 6 bases, J shed 7 bases, and the junction held 10 bases outside the gene matches. Germline V gene data show CDR1 as SGHRS and CDR2 as YFSETQ. CDR3 length equals 14 residues. This CDR3 is CASTDPSAGNEQFF. The CDR3 nucleotides read TGCGCCAGCACCGACCCCTCAGCGGGGAATGAGCAGTTCTTC.

With regard to this clone: This may be a read error, as it is one base from a much larger clone. Other DNA sequences in the sample encode the same CDR3. V and J are TRBV5-1 and TRBJ1-1, with D uncertain. The V end was cut by 0 bases, the J end by 0 bases, with 9 bases between. The CDR3 is 15 amino acids. Germline V gene sequence: CDR1 SGHRS, CDR2 YFSETQ. Here the CDR3 reads CASSLGRTMNTEAFF. CDR3 nucleotides: TGCGCCAGCAGCTTGGGGAGGACGATGAACACTGAAGCTTTCTTT. The full variable domain, in which reference TRBV5-1 and TRBJ1-1 provide the parts outside the CDR3, is KAGVTQTPRYLIKTRGQQVTLSCSPISGHRSVSWYQQTPGQGLQFLFEYFSETQRNKGNFPGRFSGRQFSNSRSEMNVSTLELGDSALYLCASSLGRTMNTEAFFGQGTRLTVV.

The chain employs TRBV18 and TRBJ2-7; D remains unclear. The CDR3 runs to 11 residues. Trimming took off 3 bases at V and 5 bases at J, with 5 bases between the two ends. Germline CDR1 reads KGHSH; CDR2 reads LQKENI. CDR3: CASSPDHEQYF. CDR3 nucleotides: TGTGCCAGCTCACCTGACCACGAGCAGTACTTC.

This clone was seen only once. V usage is TRBV7-3 and J usage is TRBJ1-1; possible D gene TRBD1, 5 bases. The CDR3 has 13 residues. Trimming shortened V by 5 bases and J by 1 base, and 8 bases separated the two germline ends. The germline CDR1 and CDR2 sequences are SGHTA and FQGTGA. In DNA, the CDR3 is TGTGCCAGCAGCCCACAGGCGAACACTGAAGCTTTCTTT. Encoded protein: CASSPQANTEAFF.

For the CDR3, the DNA is TGTGCCAGCAGCTTAGCGATTATTACTAGGGCCGAGCAGTACTTC. Residues: CASSLAIITRAEQYF. The J gene is TRBJ2-7, the V gene TRBV7-2, with D possibly being TRBD2 (5 bases). V shed 0 bases and J shed 6 bases, with 15 bases lying between them. Germline loops: CDR1 SGHTA, CDR2 FQGNSA. This CDR3 spans 15 amino acids.

The sample holds one count of this clone. This chain links TRBV28 with TRBJ2-5; 11 positions agree with TRBD2. The CDR3 is 17 amino acids. The germline gives CDR1 MDHEN, CDR2 SYDVKM. V lost 2 bases and J lost 8; bases outside the gene matches: 13. CDR3 bases: TGTGCCAGCAGTTTACTTGGACTAGCGGGCAACTTAGGAACCCAGTACTTC. Protein product: CASSLLGLAGNLGTQYF. The full variable domain, with the rest looked up from reference TRBV28 and TRBJ2-5, is DVKVTQSSRYLVKRTGEKVFLECVQDMDHENMFWYRQDPGLGLRLIYFSYDVKMKEKGDIPEGYSVSREKKERFSLILESASTNQTSMYLCASSLLGLAGNLGTQYFGPGTRLLVL.

V is TRBV6-2 or TRBV6-3 and J is TRBJ1-1; D might be TRBD1 (5 bases). CDR1 and CDR2 (germline): MNHEY, SVGEGT. V lost 3 bases and J lost 3, with 14 bases in between. This CDR3 contains 15 residues. The CDR3 DNA follows: TGTGCCAGCAGTTATGGTCGGGGGACGCACACTGAAGCTTTCTTT. This translates into CASSYGRGTHTEAFF.

This chain links TRBV4-1 with TRBJ2-1; 8 bases map to TRBD2. This CDR3 region has 15 residues. CDR1 is MGHRA, CDR2 YSYEKL, per germline. Trimming took 7 bases from V and 6 from J; bases not matched to a gene: 11. CDR3 sequence: CASTRTQTSANEQFF. The DNA of the CDR3 is TGCGCCAGCACAAGAACCCAGACTAGCGCCAATGAGCAGTTCTTC.